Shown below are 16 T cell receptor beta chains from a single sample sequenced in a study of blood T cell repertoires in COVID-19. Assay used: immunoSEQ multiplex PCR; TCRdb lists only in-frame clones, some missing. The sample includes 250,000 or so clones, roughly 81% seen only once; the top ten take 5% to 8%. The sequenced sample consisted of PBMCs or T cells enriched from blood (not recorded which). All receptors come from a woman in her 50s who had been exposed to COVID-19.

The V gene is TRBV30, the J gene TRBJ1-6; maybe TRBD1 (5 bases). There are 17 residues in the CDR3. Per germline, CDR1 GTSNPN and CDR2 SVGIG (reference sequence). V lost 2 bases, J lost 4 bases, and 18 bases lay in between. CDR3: CAWSSFELGGYNSPLHF. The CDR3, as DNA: TGTGCCTGGAGTTCCTTCGAGTTGGGGGGATATAATTCACCCCTCCACTTT.

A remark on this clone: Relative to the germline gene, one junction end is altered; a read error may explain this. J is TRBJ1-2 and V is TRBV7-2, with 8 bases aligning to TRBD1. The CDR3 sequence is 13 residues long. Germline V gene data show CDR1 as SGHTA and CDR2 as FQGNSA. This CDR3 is CASSLDRGRVYTF. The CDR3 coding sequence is TGTGCCAGCAGTTTAGACAGGGGCCGTGTCTACACCTTC.

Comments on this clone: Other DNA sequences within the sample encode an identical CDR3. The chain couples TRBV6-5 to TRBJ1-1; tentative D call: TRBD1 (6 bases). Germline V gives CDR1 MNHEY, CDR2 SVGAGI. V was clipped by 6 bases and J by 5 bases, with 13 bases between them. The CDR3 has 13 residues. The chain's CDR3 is CASSLTGTTEAFF. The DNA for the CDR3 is TGTGCCAGCAGCCTGACAGGAACGACTGAAGCTTTCTTT.

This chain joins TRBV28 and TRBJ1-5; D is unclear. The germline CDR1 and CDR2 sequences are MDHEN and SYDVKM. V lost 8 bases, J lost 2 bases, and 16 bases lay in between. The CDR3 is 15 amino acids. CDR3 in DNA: TGTGCCAGCGCCCTTGGGGAGGGAGGCAATCAGCCCCAGCATTTT. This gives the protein CASALGEGGNQPQHF.

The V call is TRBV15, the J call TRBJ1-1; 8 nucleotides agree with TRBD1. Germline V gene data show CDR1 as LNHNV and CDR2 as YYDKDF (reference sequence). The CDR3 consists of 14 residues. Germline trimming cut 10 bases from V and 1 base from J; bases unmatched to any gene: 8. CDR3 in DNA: TGTGCCATCAGGGGGCAGGGGAGGAACACTGAAGCTTTCTTT. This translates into CAIRGQGRNTEAFF. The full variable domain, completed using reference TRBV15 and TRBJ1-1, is DAMVIQNPRYQVTQFGKPVTLSCSQTLNHNVMYWYQQKSSQAPKLLFHYYDKDFNNEADTPDNFQSRRPNTSFCFLDIRSPGLGDTAMYLCAIRGQGRNTEAFFGQGTRLTVV.

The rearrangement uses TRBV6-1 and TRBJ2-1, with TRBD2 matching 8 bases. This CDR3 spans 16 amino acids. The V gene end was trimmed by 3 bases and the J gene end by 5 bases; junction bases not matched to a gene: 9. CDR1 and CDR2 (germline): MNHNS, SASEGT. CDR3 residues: CASSDRSGVLNNEQFF. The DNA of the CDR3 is TGTGCCAGCAGTGACCGTAGCGGGGTACTAAACAATGAGCAGTTCTTC.

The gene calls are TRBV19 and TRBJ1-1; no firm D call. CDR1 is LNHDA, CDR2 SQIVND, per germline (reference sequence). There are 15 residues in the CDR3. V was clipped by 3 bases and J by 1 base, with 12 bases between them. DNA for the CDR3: TGTGCCAGTAGTATTCGGAGAGCGGCGAACACTGAAGCTTTCTTT. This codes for CASSIRRAANTEAFF.

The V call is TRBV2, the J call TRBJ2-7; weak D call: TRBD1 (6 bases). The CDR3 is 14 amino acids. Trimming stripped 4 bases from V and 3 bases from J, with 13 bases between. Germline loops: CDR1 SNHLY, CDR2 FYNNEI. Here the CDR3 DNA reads TGTGCCAGCAGTGTTGGGGGCCCGTACTACGAGCAGTACTTC. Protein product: CASSVGGPYYEQYF.

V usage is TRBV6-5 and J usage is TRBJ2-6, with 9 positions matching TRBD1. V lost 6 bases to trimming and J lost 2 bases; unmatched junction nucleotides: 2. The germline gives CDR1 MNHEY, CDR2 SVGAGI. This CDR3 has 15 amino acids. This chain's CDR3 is CASRQGAAGANVLTF. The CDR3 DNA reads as TGTGCCAGCAGACAGGGGGCCGCTGGGGCCAACGTCCTGACTTTC.

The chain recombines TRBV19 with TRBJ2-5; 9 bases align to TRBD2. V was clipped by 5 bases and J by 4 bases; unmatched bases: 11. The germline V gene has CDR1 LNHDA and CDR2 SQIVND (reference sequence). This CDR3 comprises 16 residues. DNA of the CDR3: TGTGCCAGTAGTCTCCCCACTACTAGCGGGCGAGAGACCCAGTACTTC. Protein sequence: CASSLPTTSGRETQYF.

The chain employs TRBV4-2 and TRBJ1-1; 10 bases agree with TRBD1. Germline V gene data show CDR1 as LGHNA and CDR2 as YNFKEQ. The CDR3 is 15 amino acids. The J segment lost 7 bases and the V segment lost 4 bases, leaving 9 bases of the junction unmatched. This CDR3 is CASSPTGQGESEAFF. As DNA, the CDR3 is TGTGCCAGCAGCCCAACAGGACAGGGGGAGAGTGAAGCTTTCTTT.

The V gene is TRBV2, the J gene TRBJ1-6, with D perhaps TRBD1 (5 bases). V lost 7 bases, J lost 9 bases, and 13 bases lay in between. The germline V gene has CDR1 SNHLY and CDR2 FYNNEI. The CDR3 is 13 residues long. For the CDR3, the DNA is TGTGCCAGCAAAGGGGAGGGTCGTTCACCCCTCCACTTT. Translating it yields CASKGEGRSPLHF.

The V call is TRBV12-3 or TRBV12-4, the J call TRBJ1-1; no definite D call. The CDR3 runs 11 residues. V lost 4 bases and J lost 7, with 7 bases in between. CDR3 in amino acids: CASSYSVEAFF. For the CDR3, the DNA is TGTGCCAGCAGTTATTCAGTTGAAGCTTTCTTT.

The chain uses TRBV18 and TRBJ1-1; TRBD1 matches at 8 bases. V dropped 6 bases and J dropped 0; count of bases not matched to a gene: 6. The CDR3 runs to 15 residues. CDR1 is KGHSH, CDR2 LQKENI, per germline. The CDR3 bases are TGTGCCAGCTCGGAAGCACAGGGGGTGAACACTGAAGCTTTCTTT. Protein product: CASSEAQGVNTEAFF.

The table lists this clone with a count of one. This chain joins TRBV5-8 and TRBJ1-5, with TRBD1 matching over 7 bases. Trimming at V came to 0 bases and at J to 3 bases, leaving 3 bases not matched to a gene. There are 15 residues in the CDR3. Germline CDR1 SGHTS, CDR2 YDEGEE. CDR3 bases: TGTGCCAGCAGCTTGGTGGGACAGTACAATCAGCCCCAGCATTTT. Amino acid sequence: CASSLVGQYNQPQHF.

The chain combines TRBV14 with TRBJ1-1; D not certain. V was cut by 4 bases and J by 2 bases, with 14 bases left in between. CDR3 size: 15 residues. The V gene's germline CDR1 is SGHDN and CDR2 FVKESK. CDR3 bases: TGTGCCAGCAGCCCCTTCTCCGGGAGCAACACTGAAGCTTTCTTT. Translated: CASSPFSGSNTEAFF.